The 14 T cell receptor beta chains reported below all come from one sample, sequenced in a study of T cells in Graves' hyperthyroidism and ophthalmopathy. From RNA transcripts, TCR beta CDR3 regions were amplified. Researchers ran a first-round RT-PCR on the TCR CDR3 using the HTBI primer set. Using its own MiXCR run on the multiplex PCR reads, TCRdb lists one record per CDR3 protein. The table has a few hundred thousand distinct CDR3 sequences, 25% seen once. Sequences were obtained from blood. The origin of the receptors is a man aged 50 or older with Graves' hyperthyroidism.

As regards this clonotype: The CDR3 ends on some other residue instead of the conserved phenylalanine or tryptophan, so this is likely a read error. This sequence joins TRBV7-9 and TRBJ1-1; D unclear. V lost 6 bases and J 0 bases, leaving 8 bases between the germline ends. This CDR3 is built from 13 residues. CDR1 SEHNR and CDR2 FQNEAQ come from the germline V gene (reference sequence). The CDR3 nucleotides read TGTGCCAGCAGTCCAAATGTGAACACTGAAGCTTTCCTT. Its protein is CASSPNVNTEAFL.

This clonotype showed up just a few times. A junction boundary mismatches the germline segment, possibly from a read error. V gene TRBV7-2 combines with J gene TRBJ2-7; 16 nucleotides agree with TRBD2. The V gene's germline CDR1 is SGHTA and CDR2 FQGNSA. The CDR3 runs to 16 residues. CDR3 region: CANSLSGTSGRGEQYF. CDR3 sequence (DNA): TGTGCCAACAGCTTAAGCGGGACTAGCGGGAGGGGTGAGCAGTACTTC.

V gene TRBV10-1 combines with J gene TRBJ2-3, with D hard to call. CDR1 and CDR2 from the germline V gene are WNHNN and SYGVQD (reference sequence). The germline V and J ends were trimmed by 0 bases and 10 bases, with 17 bases remaining between them. The CDR3 extends over 15 amino acids. CDR3 amino acids: CASSESGVRALAQYF. Here the CDR3 DNA reads TGCGCCAGCAGTGAGTCCGGAGTCCGGGCATTGGCGCAGTATTTT.

This clonotype was picked up a small number of times. This rearrangement joins TRBV7-6 to TRBJ2-3, with D perhaps matching TRBD2 (6 bases). V was shortened by 5 bases and J by 2 bases, with 14 bases between the two germline ends. Germline V CDR1 and CDR2: SGHVS, FNYEAQ. There are 15 residues in the CDR3. The CDR3: CASSLSGPITDTQYF. The CDR3 nucleotides read TGTGCCAGCAGCCTTAGCGGTCCGATCACAGATACGCAGTATTTT.

The chain is built from TRBV14 and TRBJ2-1, with 9 bases fitting TRBD1. Trimming removed 4 bases from V and 10 bases from J; junction bases left unmatched: 8. CDR3 length equals 14 residues. CDR1 is SGHDN, CDR2 FVKESK, per germline. CDR3: CASSPWDRVREQFF. CDR3 in DNA: TGTGCCAGCAGCCCGTGGGACAGGGTGAGAGAGCAGTTCTTC.

In this sample, this clonotype turned up a few times. CDR3 residues: CASSFYGQTFYEQYF. CDR3 nucleotide sequence: TGTGCCAGCAGCTTTTATGGACAGACATTCTACGAGCAGTACTTC. J is TRBJ2-7 and V is TRBV5-6; D may be TRBD1 (6 bases). The V end lost 2 bases, the J end lost 3 bases, and 15 bases lay between the germline ends. Germline V lookup: CDR1 SGHDT, CDR2 YYEEEE. The CDR3 has 15 residues. The full variable domain, completed using reference TRBV5-6 and TRBJ2-7, is DAGVTQSPTHLIKTRGQQVTLRCSPKSGHDTVSWYQQALGQGPQFIFQYYEEEERQRGNFPDRFSGHQFPNYSSELNVNALLLGDSALYLCASSFYGQTFYEQYFGPGTRLTVT.

This clonotype was counted many times. This chain links TRBV5-8 with TRBJ1-1; D remains ambiguous. Trimming cost V 1 base and J 0 bases, with 7 bases left between them. This CDR3 has 14 residues. CDR1 is SGHTS, CDR2 YDEGEE, per germline. The CDR3 bases are TGTGCCAGCAGCTTGAACCGAATGAACACTGAAGCTTTCTTT. Amino acids: CASSLNRMNTEAFF.

The table lists this clonotype with a few counts. The chain couples TRBV5-1 to TRBJ2-3, with a possible D match to TRBD2 (7 bases). Germline lookup yields CDR1 SGHRS and CDR2 YFSETQ. Trimming stripped 3 bases from V and 2 bases from J, with 16 bases between. The CDR3 totals 16 residues. The CDR3 nucleotides are TGCGCCAGCAGCTCCCCGTCCCGGGGGGCCACAGATACGCAGTATTTT. It specifies CASSSPSRGATDTQYF.

The J gene is TRBJ1-4, the V gene TRBV15; D unresolved. With 0 bases removed from V and 5 bases from J, the gap between germline ends came to 7 bases. CDR1 and CDR2 (germline): LNHNV, YYDKDF (reference sequence). CDR3 length: 14 amino acids. This chain's CDR3 is CATSREQGNEKLFF. The DNA for the CDR3 is TGTGCCACCAGCAGAGAGCAAGGGAATGAAAAACTGTTTTTT.

This clonotype was observed many times. The J gene is TRBJ2-3, the V gene TRBV11-2; the D is unclear. This CDR3 has 16 residues. With 3 bases removed from V and 2 bases from J, the gap between germline ends came to 15 bases. Germline assignment: CDR1 SGHAT and CDR2 FQNNGV. The CDR3 nucleotides read TGTGCCAGCAGCTTGGGTCAGAAGATAATCACAGATACGCAGTATTTT. Its protein product is CASSLGQKIITDTQYF.

The rearrangement joins TRBV2 to TRBJ2-7, with TRBD2 identical over 11 bases. The germline gives CDR1 SNHLY, CDR2 FYNNEI. The CDR3 has 14 amino acids. With V trimmed by 7 bases and J by 6 bases, 8 bases remained unmatched. The CDR3 reads CASNEGTSGSEQYF. The CDR3, as DNA: TGTGCCAGCAATGAGGGAACTAGCGGGAGCGAGCAGTACTTC.

The chain is built from TRBV7-3 and TRBJ2-1, with 13 bases that match TRBD2. V trimming: 4 bases; J trimming: 2 bases; junction bases outside the gene matches: 5. The germline gives CDR1 SGHTA, CDR2 FQGTGA. CDR3 length equals 17 residues. CDR3 sequence: CASSSGLAGKAYNEQFF. For the CDR3, the DNA is TGTGCCAGCAGCTCGGGACTAGCGGGAAAGGCCTACAATGAGCAGTTCTTC.

The chain carries TRBV20-1 and TRBJ2-7; D is possibly TRBD2 (5 bases). Germline V lookup: CDR1 DFQATT, CDR2 SNEGSKA (reference sequence). The V end was cut by 5 bases, the J end by 3 bases, with 14 bases between. The CDR3 is made up of 13 amino acids. For the CDR3, the DNA is TGCAGTGCTTCGGGAAAGATTAACTACGAGCAGTACTTC. Protein product: CSASGKINYEQYF.

Ten or more counts support this clonotype. The chain is built from TRBV18 and TRBJ2-7; 9 bases match TRBD1. This CDR3 region has 13 residues. With V trimmed by 5 bases and J by 5 bases, 4 bases remained unmatched. Germline CDR1 reads KGHSH; CDR2 reads LQKENI. CDR3 DNA sequence: TGTGCCAGCTCAACCGGGACAGGGAACGAGCAGTACTTC. It encodes CASSTGTGNEQYF.